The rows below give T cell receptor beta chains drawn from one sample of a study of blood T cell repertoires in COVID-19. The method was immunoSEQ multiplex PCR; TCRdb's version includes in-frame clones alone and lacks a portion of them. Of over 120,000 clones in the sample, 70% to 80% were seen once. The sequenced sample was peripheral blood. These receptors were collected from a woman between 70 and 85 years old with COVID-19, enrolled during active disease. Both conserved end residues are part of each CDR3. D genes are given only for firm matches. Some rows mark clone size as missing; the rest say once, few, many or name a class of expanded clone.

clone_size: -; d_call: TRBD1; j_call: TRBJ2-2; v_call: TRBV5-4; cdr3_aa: CASSSGQRNTGELFF; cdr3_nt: TGTGCCAGCAGCTCGGGACAGAGGAACACCGGGGAGCTGTTTTTT
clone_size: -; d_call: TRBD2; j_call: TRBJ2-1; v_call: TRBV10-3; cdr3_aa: CAISGGTSGANEQFF; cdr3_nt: TGTGCCATCAGTGGTGGGACTAGCGGGGCTAATGAGCAGTTCTTC
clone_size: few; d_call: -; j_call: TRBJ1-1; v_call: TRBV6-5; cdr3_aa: CASSYHGSGATEAFF; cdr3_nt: TGTGCCAGCAGTTACCATGGGAGCGGGGCCACTGAAGCTTTCTTT
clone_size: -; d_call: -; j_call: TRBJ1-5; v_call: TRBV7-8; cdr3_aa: CASSLGDIGFHSNQPQHF; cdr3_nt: TGTGCCAGCAGCTTAGGGGACATAGGGTTCCATAGCAATCAGCCCCAGCATTTT
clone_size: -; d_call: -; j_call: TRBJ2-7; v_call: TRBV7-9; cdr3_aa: CASSLYLEQYF; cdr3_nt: TGTGCCAGCAGCCTCTATCTAGAGCAGTACTTC
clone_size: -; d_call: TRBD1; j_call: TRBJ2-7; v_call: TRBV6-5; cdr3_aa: CASEWAGQGAYEQYF; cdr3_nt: TGTGCCAGCGAATGGGCGGGACAGGGGGCTTACGAGCAGTACTTC
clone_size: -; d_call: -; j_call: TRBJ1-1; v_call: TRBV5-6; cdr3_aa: CASSSTRGGQAFF; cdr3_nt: TGTGCCAGCAGCTCAACTCGGGGAGGCCAAGCTTTCTTT
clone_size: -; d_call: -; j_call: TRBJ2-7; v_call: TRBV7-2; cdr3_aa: CASSLAPEQGQVGYF; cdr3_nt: TGTGCCAGCAGCTTAGCACCAGAACAGGGACAAGTTGGGTACTTC
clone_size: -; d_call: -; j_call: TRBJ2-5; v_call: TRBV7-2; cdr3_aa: CASSPRRQETQYF; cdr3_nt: TGTGCCAGCAGCCCCAGGAGGCAAGAGACCCAGTACTTC
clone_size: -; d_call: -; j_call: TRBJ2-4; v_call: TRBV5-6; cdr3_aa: CASSRGQPTKNIQYF; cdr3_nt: TGTGCCAGCAGCCGCGGACAACCCACCAAAAACATTCAGTACTTC
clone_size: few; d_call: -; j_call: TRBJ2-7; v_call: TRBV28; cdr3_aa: CATQGGSLREQYF; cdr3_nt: TGTGCCACCCAGGGGGGCAGCCTACGAGAGCAGTACTTC
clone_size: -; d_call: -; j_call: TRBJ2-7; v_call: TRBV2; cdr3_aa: CASRPNPGDPYEQYF; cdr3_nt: TGTGCCAGCAGGCCCAACCCAGGGGATCCTTACGAGCAGTACTTC
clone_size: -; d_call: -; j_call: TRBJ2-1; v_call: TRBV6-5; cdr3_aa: CASSLMSSYNEQFF; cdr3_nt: TGTGCCAGCAGTCTCATGAGCTCCTACAATGAGCAGTTCTTC
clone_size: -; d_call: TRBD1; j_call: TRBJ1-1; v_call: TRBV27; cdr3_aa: CASSFGDSTEAFF; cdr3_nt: TGTGCCAGCAGTTTCGGGGACAGCACTGAAGCTTTCTTT
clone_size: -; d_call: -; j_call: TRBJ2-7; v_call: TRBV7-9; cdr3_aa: CASSTRTEGHEQYF; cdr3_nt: TGTGCCAGCAGCACAAGGACAGAAGGGCACGAGCAGTACTTC
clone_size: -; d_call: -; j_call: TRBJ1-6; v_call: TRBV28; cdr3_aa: CASSLWARPLHF; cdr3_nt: TGTGCCAGCAGTTTATGGGCTAGGCCCCTCCACTTT
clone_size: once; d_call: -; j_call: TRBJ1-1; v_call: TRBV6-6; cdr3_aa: CASSRSPIEAMGTEAFF; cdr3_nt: TGTGCCAGCAGTCGTTCCCCAATAGAGGCCATGGGCACTGAAGCTTTCTTT
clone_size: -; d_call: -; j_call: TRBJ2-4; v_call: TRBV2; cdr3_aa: CASSEERLLAKNIQYF; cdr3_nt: TGTGCCAGCAGTGAAGAGAGGTTACTAGCCAAAAACATTCAGTACTTC
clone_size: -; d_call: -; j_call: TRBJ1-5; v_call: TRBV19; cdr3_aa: CASSRRGGQPQHF; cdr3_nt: TGTGCCAGTAGTCGTCGGGGGGGCCAGCCCCAGCATTTT
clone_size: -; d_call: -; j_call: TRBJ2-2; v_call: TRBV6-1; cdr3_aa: CASSEIREGELFF; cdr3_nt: TGTGCCAGCAGTGAAATCCGGGAGGGGGAGCTGTTTTTT
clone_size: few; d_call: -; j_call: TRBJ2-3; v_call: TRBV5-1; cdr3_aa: CASSKEQDTQYF; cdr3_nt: TGCGCCAGCAGCAAAGAACAAGATACGCAGTATTTT
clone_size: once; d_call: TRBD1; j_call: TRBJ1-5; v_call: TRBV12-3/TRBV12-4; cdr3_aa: CASSRDRFGPQHF; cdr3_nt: TGTGCCAGCAGCCGGGACAGATTTGGGCCCCAGCATTTT
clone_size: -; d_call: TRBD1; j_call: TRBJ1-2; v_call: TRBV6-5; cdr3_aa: CASSIRGNYGYTF; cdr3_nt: TGTGCCAGCAGTATCAGGGGGAACTATGGCTACACCTTC
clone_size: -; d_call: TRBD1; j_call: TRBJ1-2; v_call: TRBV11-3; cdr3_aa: CASSSGQGAHTF; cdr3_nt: TGTGCCAGCAGCTCTGGACAGGGAGCCCACACCTTC
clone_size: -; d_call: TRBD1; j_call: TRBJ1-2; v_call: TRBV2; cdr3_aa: CASSVRGHDGYTF; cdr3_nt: TGTGCCAGCAGTGTCAGGGGGCACGATGGCTACACCTTC
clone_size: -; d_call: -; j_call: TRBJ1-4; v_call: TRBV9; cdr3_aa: CASSTRQTTNEKLFF; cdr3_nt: TGTGCCAGCAGCACCCGACAGACAACTAATGAAAAACTGTTTTTT
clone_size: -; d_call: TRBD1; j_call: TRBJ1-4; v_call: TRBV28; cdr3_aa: CASSPGGRNEKLFF; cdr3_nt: TGTGCCAGCAGCCCAGGGGGCAGAAATGAAAAACTGTTTTTT
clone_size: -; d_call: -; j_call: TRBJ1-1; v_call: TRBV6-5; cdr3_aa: CASSLSQNTEAFF; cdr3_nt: TGTGCCAGCAGTTTATCACAGAACACTGAAGCTTTCTTT
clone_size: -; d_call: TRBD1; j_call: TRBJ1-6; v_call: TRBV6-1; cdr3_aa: CASSEDPTGSNSPLHF; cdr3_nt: TGTGCCAGCAGTGAAGACCCGACAGGGTCCAATTCACCCCTCCACTTT
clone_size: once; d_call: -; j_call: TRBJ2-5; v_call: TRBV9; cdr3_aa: CASSVATSGPQETQYF; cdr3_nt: TGTGCCAGCAGCGTAGCTACGAGCGGGCCTCAAGAGACCCAGTACTTC
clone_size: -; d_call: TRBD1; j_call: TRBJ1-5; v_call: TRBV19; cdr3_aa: CASSGDSSNQPQHF; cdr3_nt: TGTGCCAGTAGTGGGGACAGTAGCAATCAGCCCCAGCATTTT
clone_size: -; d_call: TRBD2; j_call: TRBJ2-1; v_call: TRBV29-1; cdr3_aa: CSVEERAGIWDYGEEQFF; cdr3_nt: TGCAGCGTTGAAGAGAGGGCCGGGATCTGGGACTATGGTGAGGAGCAGTTCTTC
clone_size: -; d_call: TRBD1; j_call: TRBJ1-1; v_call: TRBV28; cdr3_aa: CASSLWDRGRPPYAFF; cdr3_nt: TGTGCCAGCAGTTTATGGGACAGGGGGCGGCCCCCCTATGCTTTCTTT
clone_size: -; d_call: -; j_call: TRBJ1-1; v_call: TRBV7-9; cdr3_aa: CASTQGSGVMNTEAFF; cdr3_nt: TGTGCCAGCACCCAAGGTTCGGGGGTCATGAACACTGAAGCTTTCTTT
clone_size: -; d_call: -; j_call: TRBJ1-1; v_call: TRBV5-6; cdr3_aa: CASSLVGGREAFF; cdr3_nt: TGTGCCAGCAGCTTGGTCGGGGGGCGTGAAGCTTTCTTT
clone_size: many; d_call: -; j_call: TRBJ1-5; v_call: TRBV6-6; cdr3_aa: CATQDTINQPQHF; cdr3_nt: TGTGCCACCCAGGACACCATCAATCAGCCCCAGCATTTT
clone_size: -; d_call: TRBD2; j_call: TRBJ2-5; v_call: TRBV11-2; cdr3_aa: CASSLGAGVMETQYF; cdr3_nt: TGTGCCAGCAGCTTAGGGGCGGGGGTTATGGAGACCCAGTACTTC
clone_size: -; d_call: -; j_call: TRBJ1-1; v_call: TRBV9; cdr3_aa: CASTFGPGNTEAFF; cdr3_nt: TGTGCCAGCACCTTTGGGCCAGGGAACACTGAAGCTTTCTTT
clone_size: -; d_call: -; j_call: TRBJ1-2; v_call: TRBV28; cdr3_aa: CASSRQVGSYGYTF; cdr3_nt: TGTGCCAGCAGCCGACAGGTTGGGAGCTATGGCTACACCTTC
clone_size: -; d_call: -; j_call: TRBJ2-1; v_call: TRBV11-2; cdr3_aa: CASSLDLTGNEQFF; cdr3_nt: TGTGCCAGCAGCTTAGACTTAACGGGCAATGAGCAGTTCTTC
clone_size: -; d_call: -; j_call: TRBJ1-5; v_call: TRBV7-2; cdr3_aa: CASSLAGGGYSNQPQHF; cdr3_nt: TGTGCCAGCAGCTTAGCGGGGGGGGGCTATAGCAATCAGCCCCAGCATTTT
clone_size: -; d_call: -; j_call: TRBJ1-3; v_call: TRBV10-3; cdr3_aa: CATEGAGNTIYF; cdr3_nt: TGTGCCACCGAGGGGGCTGGAAACACCATATATTTT
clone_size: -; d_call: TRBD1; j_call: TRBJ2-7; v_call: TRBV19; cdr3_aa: CASSPVRQGRGYEQYF; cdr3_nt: TGTGCCAGTAGTCCCGTGAGACAGGGGCGAGGCTACGAGCAGTACTTC
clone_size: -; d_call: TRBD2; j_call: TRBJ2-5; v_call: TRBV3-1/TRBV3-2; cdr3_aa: CASSPNRAGGTETQYF; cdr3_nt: TGTGCCAGCAGCCCAAACAGGGCGGGGGGGACAGAGACCCAGTACTTC
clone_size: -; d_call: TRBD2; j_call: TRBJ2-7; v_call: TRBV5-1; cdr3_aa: CASMSGAGAYEQYF; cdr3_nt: TGCGCCAGCATGTCCGGGGCGGGGGCCTACGAGCAGTACTTC
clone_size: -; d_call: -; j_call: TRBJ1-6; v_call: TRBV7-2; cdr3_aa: CASSLSSGLDSPLHF; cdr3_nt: TGTGCCAGCAGCTTAAGTTCAGGGCTCGATTCACCCCTCCACTTT
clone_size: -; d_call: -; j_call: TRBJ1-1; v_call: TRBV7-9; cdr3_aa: CASSLTPRGMENTEAFF; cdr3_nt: TGTGCCAGCAGCTTAACCCCCAGGGGAATGGAGAACACTGAAGCTTTCTTT
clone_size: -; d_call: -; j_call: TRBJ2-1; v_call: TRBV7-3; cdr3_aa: CASAQSAGAAYNEQFF; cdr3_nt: TGTGCCAGCGCCCAATCGGCGGGGGCGGCCTACAATGAGCAGTTCTTC
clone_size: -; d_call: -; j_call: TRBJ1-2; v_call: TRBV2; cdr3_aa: CASSEREGLSYGYTF; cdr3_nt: TGTGCCAGCAGTGAGCGGGAGGGGTTGAGCTATGGCTACACCTTC
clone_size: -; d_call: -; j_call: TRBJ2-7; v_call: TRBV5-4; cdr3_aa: CASTAGQGGTYEQYF; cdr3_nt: TGTGCCAGCACCGCCGGACAGGGAGGGACCTACGAGCAGTACTTC
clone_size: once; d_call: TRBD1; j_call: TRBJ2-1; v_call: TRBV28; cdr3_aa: CASSPASGQVNEQFF; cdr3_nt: TGTGCCAGCAGTCCCGCATCGGGACAGGTTAATGAGCAGTTCTTC
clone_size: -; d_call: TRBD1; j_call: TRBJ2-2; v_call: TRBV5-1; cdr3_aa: CASSLKLDRVNTGELFF; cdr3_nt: TGCGCCAGCAGCCTGAAACTTGACAGGGTGAACACCGGGGAGCTGTTTTTT
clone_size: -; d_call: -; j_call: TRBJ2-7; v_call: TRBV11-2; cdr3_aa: CASSPERRAPYEQYF; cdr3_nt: TGTGCCAGCAGCCCAGAGAGGAGGGCTCCCTACGAGCAGTACTTC
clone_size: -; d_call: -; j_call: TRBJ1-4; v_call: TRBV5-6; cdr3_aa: CASSSTDTTEKLFF; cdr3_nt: TGTGCCAGCAGCTCGACGGACACAACTGAAAAACTGTTTTTT
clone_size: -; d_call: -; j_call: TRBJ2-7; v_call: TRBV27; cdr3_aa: CASRASGSLGEQYF; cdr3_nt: TGTGCCAGCAGGGCCTCAGGGTCCCTCGGCGAGCAGTACTTC
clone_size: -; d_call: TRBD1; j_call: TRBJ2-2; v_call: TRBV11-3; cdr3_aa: CASSLLTGGPGELFF; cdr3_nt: TGTGCCAGCAGCTTATTAACAGGGGGCCCCGGGGAGCTGTTTTTT
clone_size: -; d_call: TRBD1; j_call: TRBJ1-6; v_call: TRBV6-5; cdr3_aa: CASSWGQGINNSPLHF; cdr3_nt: TGTGCCAGCAGTTGGGGACAGGGGATAAATAATTCACCCCTCCACTTT
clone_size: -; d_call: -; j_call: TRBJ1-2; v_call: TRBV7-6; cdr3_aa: CASSLVGGLYGYTF; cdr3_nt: TGTGCCAGCAGCTTGGTGGGGGGGCTCTATGGCTACACCTTC
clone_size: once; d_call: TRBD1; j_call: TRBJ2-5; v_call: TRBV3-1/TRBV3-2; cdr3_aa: CASSQVSGQGRAQYF; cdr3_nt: TGTGCCAGCAGCCAAGTAAGCGGACAGGGGAGGGCCCAGTACTTC
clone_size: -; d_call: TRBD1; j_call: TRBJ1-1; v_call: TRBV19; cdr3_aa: CASRLTGIAEAFF; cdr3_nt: TGTGCCAGTAGGCTGACAGGGATCGCTGAAGCTTTCTTT